Sequencing of this T cell receptor (beta chain) was carried out in a study of regulatory T cells in long-lasting Graves disease. This clonotype occurred a few times. Noted time point: newly diagnosed GD, antithyroid drugs for less than 3 months. The TCR library was made from RNA extracted from PBMCs. According to the study, TCR beta libraries were built with iRepertoire HTBI primers and CDR3-region Arm-PCR. TCRdb re-derived calls from the multiplex PCR reads in MiXCR, one entry per CDR3 protein. The data hold hundreds of thousands of distinct CDR3 sequences, with over 15% observed a single time. Germline assignment: CDR1 MNHEY and CDR2 SVGAGI. This CDR3 is built from 15 residues. Trimming left V 2 bases short and J 2 bases short, with 11 bases between. The same sample was also used in a study of T cells in Graves' hyperthyroidism and ophthalmopathy.

The sample in question was peripheral blood mononuclear cells (PBMCs), obtained at new diagnosis, from a patient treated with antithyroid drugs. The TCR originated in a man between 35 and 55 years old with Graves disease. The chain combines TRBV6-5 with TRBJ2-3; tentatively, D is TRBD1 or TRBD2 (5 bases each). In DNA, the CDR3 is TGTGCCAGCAGTTACGGTGGGGGAGACACAGATACGCAGTATTTT. Its protein is CASSYGGGDTDTQYF.